The next 3 T cell receptor beta chains were all read from a single sample in a study of prognosis after radiotherapy for stage I lung cancer. The TCR beta CDR3 region was amplified from genomic DNA, with two rounds of multiplex PCR being used for the amplification. Amplification in first-round PCR relied on primers specific to each TRBV and TRBJ gene. TCRdb fed the multiplex PCR reads into MiXCR, producing one record per CDR3 protein. The sample records more than 13,000 distinct CDR3 sequences, 30% being singletons. This sample comprised PBMCs, obtained before or after stereotactic body radiation therapy (not recorded which). These receptors were taken from a donor at least 50 years old with non-small cell lung cancer.

Sample share makes this clonotype medium-sized. The rearrangement links TRBV12-3 or TRBV12-4 to TRBJ2-3; D not resolved. This CDR3 has 14 amino acids. Trimming took off 3 bases at V and 0 bases at J, with 7 bases between the two ends. The CDR3 loop is CASSLWVSTDTQYF. The CDR3 DNA sequence: TGTGCCAGCAGTTTGTGGGTTAGCACAGATACGCAGTATTTT.

The chain has TRBV28 and TRBJ2-7; D is undetermined. The CDR3 totals 13 residues. The germline V gene has CDR1 MDHEN and CDR2 SYDVKM. Trimming took 3 bases from V and 6 from J, leaving 12 bases between them. CDR3 bases: TGTGCCAGCAGTTTGGATACATTTGGCGAGCAGTACTTC. Protein product: CASSLDTFGEQYF.

In its sample, this clonotype is medium-sized. J is TRBJ2-3 and V is TRBV5-6; weak D call: TRBD2 (6 bases). From germline, CDR1 is SGHDT and CDR2 YYEEEE. The V and J ends lost 2 bases and 5 bases respectively, with 15 bases between them. The length of the CDR3 is 15 residues. In DNA, the CDR3 is TGTGCCAGCAGCTTTGTAACGGGAGTGGGAGATACGCAGTATTTT. Its translation: CASSFVTGVGDTQYF.